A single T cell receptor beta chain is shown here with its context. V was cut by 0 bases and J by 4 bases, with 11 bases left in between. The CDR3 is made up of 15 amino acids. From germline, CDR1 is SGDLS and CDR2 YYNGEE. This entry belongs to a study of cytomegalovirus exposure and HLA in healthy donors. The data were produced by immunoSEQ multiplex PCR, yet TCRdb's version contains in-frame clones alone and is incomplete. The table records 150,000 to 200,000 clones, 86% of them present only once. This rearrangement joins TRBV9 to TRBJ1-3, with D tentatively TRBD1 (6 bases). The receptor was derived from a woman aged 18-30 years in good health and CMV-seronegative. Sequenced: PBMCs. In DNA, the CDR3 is TGTGCCAGCAGCGTAGACAGGGATCCCGGAAACACCATATATTTT. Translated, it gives CASSVDRDPGNTIYF.